The following is a TCR beta chain sequence with its context. This sample is drawn from a study of glioma-infiltrating T cells after dendritic cell vaccination. As for time point: after dendritic cell vaccination, including at tumor progression/relapse. Isocitrate dehydrogenase mutation was absent in all glioblastoma patients. There are 13 residues in the CDR3. The germline CDR1 and CDR2 sequences are SGHDN and FVKESK. V gave up 1 base and J gave up 10 bases, with 11 bases separating them. Primers: 60 V beta forward and 13 J beta reverse. The protocol was immunoSEQ multiplex PCR, while the TCRdb copy is restricted to in-frame clones and leaves out a portion. The table lists 100,000 or so clones, nearly 90% of them singletons.

The receptor comes from a human donor with glioblastoma. Sequences were derived from blood, sampled after dendritic cell vaccination. J is TRBJ1-3 and V is TRBV14, with D possibly being TRBD1 (5 bases). CDR3 DNA sequence: TGTGCCAGCAGCCAAGCGACAGTCGGAACCATATATTTT. Translation gives CASSQATVGTIYF.